One TCR beta chain is described in this entry. This sample is part of a study of shared clonotypes between healthy human individuals. The CDR3 runs 16 residues. Germline assignment: CDR1 MNHEY and CDR2 SVGAGI. Unmatched junction bases numbered 8, after V lost 2 bases and J lost 2 bases. Using immunoSEQ multiplex PCR, the repertoire was profiled, and TCRdb retains in-frame clones only, with some absent. In the table there are 600,000 to 750,000 clones, 90% of which are singletons. Material: memory CD8+ T cells from PBMCs. Subset reported: CD45RO+ cells pooled with CCR7-negative TemRA cells. This sequence joins TRBV6-5 and TRBJ2-7, with 8 nucleotides matching TRBD1. This receptor was taken from a man aged 18 to 29 in good health. Some clones in this sample may be carry-over from other donors' samples. CDR3 loop: CASSYRSTGATYEQYF. The CDR3 nucleotides are TGTGCCAGCAGTTACCGGTCGACAGGGGCCACCTACGAGCAGTACTTC.